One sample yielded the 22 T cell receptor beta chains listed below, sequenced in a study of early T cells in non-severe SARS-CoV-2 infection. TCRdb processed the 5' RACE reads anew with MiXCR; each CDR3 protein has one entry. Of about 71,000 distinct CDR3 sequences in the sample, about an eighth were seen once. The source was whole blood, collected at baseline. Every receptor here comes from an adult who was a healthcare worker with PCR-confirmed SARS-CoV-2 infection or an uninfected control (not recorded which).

The CDR3 bases are TGTGCCAGCAGCTTAGAGCTGGGAGATGGCTATGGCTACACCTTC. Amino acid sequence: CASSLELGDGYGYTF. The chain employs TRBV11-2 and TRBJ1-2; no clear D gene. This CDR3 region has 15 residues. Trimming removed 0 bases from V and 4 bases from J, with 12 bases in between. Germline loops: CDR1 SGHAT, CDR2 FQNNGV.

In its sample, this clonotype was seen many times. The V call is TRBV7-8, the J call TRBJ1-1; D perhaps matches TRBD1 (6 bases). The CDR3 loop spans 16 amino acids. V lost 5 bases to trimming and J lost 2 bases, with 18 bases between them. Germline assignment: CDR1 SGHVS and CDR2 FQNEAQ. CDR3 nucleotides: TGTGCCAGCAGCCCCCCCCTGCGACAGGATAACACTGAAGCTTTCTTT. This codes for CASSPPLRQDNTEAFF.

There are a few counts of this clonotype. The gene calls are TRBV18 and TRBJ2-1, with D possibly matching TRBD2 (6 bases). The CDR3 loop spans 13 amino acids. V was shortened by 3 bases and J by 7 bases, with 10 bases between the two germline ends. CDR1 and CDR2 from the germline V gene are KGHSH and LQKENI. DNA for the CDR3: TGTGCCAGCTCACCGATAGGGAGGAATGAGCAGTTCTTC. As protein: CASSPIGRNEQFF.

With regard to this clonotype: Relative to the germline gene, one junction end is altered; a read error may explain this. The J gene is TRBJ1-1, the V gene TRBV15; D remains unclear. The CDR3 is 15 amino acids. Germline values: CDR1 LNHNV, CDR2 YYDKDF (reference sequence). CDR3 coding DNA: TGCGCCACCAGCAGAGCCGGCACCTGGGACACTGAAGCTTTCTTT. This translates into CATSRAGTWDTEAFF.

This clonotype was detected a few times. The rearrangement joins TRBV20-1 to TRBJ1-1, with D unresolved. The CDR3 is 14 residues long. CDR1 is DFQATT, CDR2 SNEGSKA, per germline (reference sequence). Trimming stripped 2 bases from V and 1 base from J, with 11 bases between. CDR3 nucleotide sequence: TGCAGTGCTAGACCTTATTGGGGGAACACTGAAGCTTTCTTT. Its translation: CSARPYWGNTEAFF.

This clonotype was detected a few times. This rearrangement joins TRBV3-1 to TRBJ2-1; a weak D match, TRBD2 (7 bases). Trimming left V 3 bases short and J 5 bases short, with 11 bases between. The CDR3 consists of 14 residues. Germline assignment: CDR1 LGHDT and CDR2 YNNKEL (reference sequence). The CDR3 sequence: CASSHGGPNNEQFF. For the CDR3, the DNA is TGTGCCAGCAGCCACGGGGGGCCCAACAATGAGCAGTTCTTC.

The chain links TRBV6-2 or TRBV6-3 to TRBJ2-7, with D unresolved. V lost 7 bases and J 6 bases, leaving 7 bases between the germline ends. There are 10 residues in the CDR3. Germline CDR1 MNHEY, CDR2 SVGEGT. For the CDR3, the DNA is TGTGCCAGCAATCTAGGCGAGCAGTACTTC. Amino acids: CASNLGEQYF.

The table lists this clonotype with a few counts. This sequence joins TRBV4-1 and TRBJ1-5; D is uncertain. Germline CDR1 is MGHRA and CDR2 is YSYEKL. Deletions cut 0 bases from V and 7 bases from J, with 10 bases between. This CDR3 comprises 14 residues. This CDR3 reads CASSQDLEGQPQHF. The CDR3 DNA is TGCGCCAGCAGCCAAGATCTGGAGGGACAGCCCCAGCATTTT.

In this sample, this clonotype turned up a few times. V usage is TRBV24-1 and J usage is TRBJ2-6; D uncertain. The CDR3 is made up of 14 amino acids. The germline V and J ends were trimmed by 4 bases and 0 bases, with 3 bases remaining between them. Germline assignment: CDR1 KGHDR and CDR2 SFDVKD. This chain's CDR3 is CATSDSSGANVLTF. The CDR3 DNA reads TGTGCCACCAGTGACAGCTCTGGGGCCAACGTCCTGACTTTC.

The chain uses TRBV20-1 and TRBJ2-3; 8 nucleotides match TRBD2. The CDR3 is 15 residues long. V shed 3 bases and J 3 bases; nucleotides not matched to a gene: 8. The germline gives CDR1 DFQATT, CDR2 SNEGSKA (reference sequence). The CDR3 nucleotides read TGCAGTGCTAGCCCCTCGGGGGGGACTACAGATACGCAGTATTTT. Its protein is CSASPSGGTTDTQYF.

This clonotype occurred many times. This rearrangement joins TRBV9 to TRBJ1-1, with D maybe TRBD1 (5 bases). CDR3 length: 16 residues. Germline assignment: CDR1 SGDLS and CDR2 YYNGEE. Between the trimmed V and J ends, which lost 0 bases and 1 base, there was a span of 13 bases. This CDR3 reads CASSVGEGHPNTEAFF. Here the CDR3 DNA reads TGTGCCAGCAGCGTAGGAGAAGGACACCCGAACACTGAAGCTTTCTTT.

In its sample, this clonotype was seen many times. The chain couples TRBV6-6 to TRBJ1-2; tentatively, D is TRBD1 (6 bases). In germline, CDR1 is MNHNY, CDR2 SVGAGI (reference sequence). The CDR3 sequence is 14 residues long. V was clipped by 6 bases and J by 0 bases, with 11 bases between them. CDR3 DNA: TGTGCCAGCAGGTCGGACAGCTCTAACTATGGCTACACCTTC. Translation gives CASRSDSSNYGYTF.

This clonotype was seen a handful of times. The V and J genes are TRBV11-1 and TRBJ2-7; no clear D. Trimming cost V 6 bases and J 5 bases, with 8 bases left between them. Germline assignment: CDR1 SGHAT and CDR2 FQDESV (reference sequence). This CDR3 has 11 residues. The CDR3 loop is CASRQRDEQYF. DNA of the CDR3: TGTGCCAGCAGACAAAGGGACGAGCAGTACTTC. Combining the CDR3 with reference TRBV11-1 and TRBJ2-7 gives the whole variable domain EAEVAQSPRYKITEKSQAVAFWCDPISGHATLYWYRQILGQGPELLVQFQDESVVDDSQLPKDRFSAERLKGVDSTLKIQPAELGDSAMYLCASRQRDEQYFGPGTRLTVT.

CDR3 loop: CASSGGLQGSHEQFF. CDR3 in DNA: TGTGCCAGCAGTGGGGGCCTCCAGGGGTCCCATGAGCAGTTCTTC. The V gene is TRBV2, the J gene TRBJ2-1; possible D gene TRBD1, 6 bases. This CDR3 region has 15 residues. V was shortened by 4 bases and J by 8 bases, with 18 bases between the two germline ends. Germline-derived CDR1 and CDR2 are SNHLY and FYNNEI.

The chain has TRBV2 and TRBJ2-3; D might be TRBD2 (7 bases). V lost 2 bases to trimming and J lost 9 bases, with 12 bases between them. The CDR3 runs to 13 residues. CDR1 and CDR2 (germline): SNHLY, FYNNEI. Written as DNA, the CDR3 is TGTGCCAGCAGTGAAATCGGGGGGCGGACGCAGTATTTT. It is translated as CASSEIGGRTQYF.

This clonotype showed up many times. The CDR3 is CASSPQSGANVLTF. The CDR3, as DNA: TGTGCCAGCAGCCCTCAATCTGGGGCCAACGTCCTGACTTTC. The J gene is TRBJ2-6, the V gene TRBV12-3 or TRBV12-4, with D uncertain. Trimming removed 6 bases at V and 1 base at J, with 7 bases between. The CDR3 is made up of 14 amino acids.

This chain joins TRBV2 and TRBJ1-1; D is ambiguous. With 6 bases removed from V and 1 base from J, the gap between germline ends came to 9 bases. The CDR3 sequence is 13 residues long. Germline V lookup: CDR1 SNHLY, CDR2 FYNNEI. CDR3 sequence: CASRIFQNTEAFF. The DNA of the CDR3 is TGTGCCAGCAGGATTTTCCAGAACACTGAAGCTTTCTTT. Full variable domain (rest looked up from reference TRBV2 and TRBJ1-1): EPEVTQTPSHQVTQMGQEVILRCVPISNHLYFYWYRQILGQKVEFLVSFYNNEISEKSEIFDDQFSVERPDGSNFTLKIRSTKLEDSAMYFCASRIFQNTEAFFGQGTRLTVV.

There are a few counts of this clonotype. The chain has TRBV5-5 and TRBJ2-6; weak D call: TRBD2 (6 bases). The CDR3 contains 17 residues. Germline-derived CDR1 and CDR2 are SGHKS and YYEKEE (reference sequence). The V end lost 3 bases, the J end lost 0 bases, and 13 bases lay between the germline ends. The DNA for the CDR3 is TGTGCCAGCAGCTCCTTAAAGGGAGGCTCTGGGGCCAACGTCCTGACTTTC. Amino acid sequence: CASSSLKGGSGANVLTF.

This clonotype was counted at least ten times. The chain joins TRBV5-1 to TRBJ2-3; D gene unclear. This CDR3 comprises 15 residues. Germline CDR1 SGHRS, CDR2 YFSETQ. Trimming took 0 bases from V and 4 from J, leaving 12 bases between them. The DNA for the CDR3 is TGCGCCAGCAGCTTGGCGACTCCTGGTGCAGATACGCAGTATTTT. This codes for CASSLATPGADTQYF.

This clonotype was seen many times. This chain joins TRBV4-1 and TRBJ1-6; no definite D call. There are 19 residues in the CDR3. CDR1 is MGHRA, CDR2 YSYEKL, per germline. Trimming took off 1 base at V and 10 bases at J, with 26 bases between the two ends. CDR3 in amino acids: CASSQGGLGWVADISPLHF. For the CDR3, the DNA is TGCGCCAGCAGCCAAGGGGGATTAGGGTGGGTGGCAGATATCTCACCCCTCCACTTT.

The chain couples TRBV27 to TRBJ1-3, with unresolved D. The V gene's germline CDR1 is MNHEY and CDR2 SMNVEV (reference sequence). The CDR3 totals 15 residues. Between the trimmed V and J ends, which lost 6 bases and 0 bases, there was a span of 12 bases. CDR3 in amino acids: CASRSLGSSGNTIYF. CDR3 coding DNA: TGTGCCAGCAGGAGCCTAGGATCCTCTGGAAACACCATATATTTT.

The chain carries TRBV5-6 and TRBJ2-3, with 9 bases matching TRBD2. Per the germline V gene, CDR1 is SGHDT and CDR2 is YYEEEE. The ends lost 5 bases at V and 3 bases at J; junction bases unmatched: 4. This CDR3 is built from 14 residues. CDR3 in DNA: TGTGCCAGCAGGCTAGCGGGGACAACAGATACGCAGTATTTT. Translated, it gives CASRLAGTTDTQYF.